This entry is about one TCR beta chain. Sequencing was performed with immunoSEQ multiplex PCR; in TCRdb, only in-frame clones are kept and a portion is missing. The sample shows around 70,000 clones, over 75% of them seen only once. This sample is part of a study of cytotoxic CD8 clonotypes in ibrutinib-treated CLL. The wider study: In all, about eleven patients were relapsed/refractory, approximately 16 were treatment-naive and 17 were IGHV unmutated.

The length of the CDR3 is 15 residues. Trimming removed 7 bases at V and 4 bases at J, with 14 bases between. Germline CDR1 is MNHNY and CDR2 is SVGAGI (reference sequence). Sequencing was performed on PBMCs, taken after 12 months of ibrutinib treatment. This sequence joins TRBV6-6 and TRBJ2-6; a possible D gene is TRBD2 (5 bases). The TCR originated in a human donor with chronic lymphocytic leukemia. The DNA of the CDR3 is TGTGCCAGCATCGATGAGGGCTCCGGGGCCAACGTCCTGACTTTC. This sequence encodes CASIDEGSGANVLTF.